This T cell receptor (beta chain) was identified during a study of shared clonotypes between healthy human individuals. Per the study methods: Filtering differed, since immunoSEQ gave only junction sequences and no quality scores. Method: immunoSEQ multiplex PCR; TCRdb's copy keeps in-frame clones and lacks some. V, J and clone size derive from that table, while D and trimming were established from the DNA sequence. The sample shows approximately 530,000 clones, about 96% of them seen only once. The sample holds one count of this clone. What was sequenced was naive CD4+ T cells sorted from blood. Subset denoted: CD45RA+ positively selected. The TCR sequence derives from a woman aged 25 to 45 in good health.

The DNA of the CDR3 is TGTGCCAGCAGTGTGGGGGACAGACAAAATGAAAAACTGTTTTTT. The encoded protein is CASSVGDRQNEKLFF. The rearrangement joins TRBV2 to TRBJ1-4; 7 bases map to TRBD1. After removal of 4 bases from V and 5 bases from J, the junction contained 7 bases not matched to a gene. CDR1 and CDR2 (germline): SNHLY, FYNNEI. CDR3 length equals 15 residues. Full variable domain (rest looked up from reference TRBV2 and TRBJ1-4): EPEVTQTPSHQVTQMGQEVILRCVPISNHLYFYWYRQILGQKVEFLVSFYNNEISEKSEIFDDQFSVERPDGSNFTLKIRSTKLEDSAMYFCASSVGDRQNEKLFFGSGTQLSVL.